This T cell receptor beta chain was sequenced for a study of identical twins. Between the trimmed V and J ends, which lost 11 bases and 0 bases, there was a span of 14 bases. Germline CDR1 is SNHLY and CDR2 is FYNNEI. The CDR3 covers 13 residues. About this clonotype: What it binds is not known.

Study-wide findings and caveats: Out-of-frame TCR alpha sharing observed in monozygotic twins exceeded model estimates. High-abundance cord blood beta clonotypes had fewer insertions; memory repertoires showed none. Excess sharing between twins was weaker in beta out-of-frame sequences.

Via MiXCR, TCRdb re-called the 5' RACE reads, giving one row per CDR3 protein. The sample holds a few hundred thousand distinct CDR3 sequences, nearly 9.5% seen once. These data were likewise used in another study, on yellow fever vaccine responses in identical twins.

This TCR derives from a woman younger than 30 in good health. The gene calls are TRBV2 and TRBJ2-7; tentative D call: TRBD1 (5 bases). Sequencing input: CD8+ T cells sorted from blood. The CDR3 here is CAGRQTSSYEQYF. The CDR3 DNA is TGTGCCGGGCGACAGACGAGCTCCTACGAGCAGTACTTC. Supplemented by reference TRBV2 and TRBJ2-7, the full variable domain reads EPEVTQTPSHQVTQMGQEVILRCVPISNHLYFYWYRQILGQKVEFLVSFYNNEISEKSEIFDDQFSVERPDGSNFTLKIRSTKLEDSAMYFCAGRQTSSYEQYFGPGTRLTVT.